A single sample is the source of the 4 T cell receptor beta chains below, sequenced in a study of blood T cell repertoires in COVID-19 (dated by TCRdb to 2020 to 2022). Receptors were amplified or captured by the immunoSEQ multiplex PCR assay. What TCRdb holds here is the immuneACCESS table cut down to in-frame rearrangements. Part of the clones is not present; checked against another copy, under half of the missing clones reflect an unresolved V gene, and the others are unexplained. Across this sample there are roughly 150,000 clones, with 88% seen only once. The ten most abundant clones make up over 2% of the sample. Sequencing input: peripheral blood. These receptors came from a man aged 45 to 65 who had recovered from COVID-19.

The chain recombines TRBV14 with TRBJ2-7; D is unclear. The CDR3 covers 13 residues. The V gene lost 0 bases and the J gene lost 9 bases, with 12 bases spanning the gap. Germline assignment: CDR1 SGHDN and CDR2 FVKESK. The DNA for the CDR3 is TGTGCCAGCAGCCAAGAAGTTTTTGCCGGGCAGTACTTC. It specifies CASSQEVFAGQYF.

V usage is TRBV4-3 and J usage is TRBJ2-1; D possibly corresponds to TRBD1 (7 bases). The CDR3 loop spans 17 amino acids. The germline V and J ends were trimmed by 0 bases and 7 bases, with 19 bases remaining between them. Germline CDR1 is LGHNA and CDR2 is YSLEER. The CDR3 here is CASSQDGAGGLGNEQFF. The CDR3 DNA reads TGCGCCAGCAGCCAAGATGGGGCAGGGGGGCTGGGTAATGAGCAGTTCTTC.

The V gene is TRBV28, the J gene TRBJ2-7; D may be TRBD1 (6 bases). The CDR3 totals 15 residues. Trimming cost V 9 bases and J 2 bases, with 20 bases left between them. CDR1 and CDR2 (germline): MDHEN, SYDVKM. Here the CDR3 DNA reads TGTGCCAGTCAAGGGGGACACGCTCCCCCCTACGAGCAGTACTTC. This sequence encodes CASQGGHAPPYEQYF.

This chain joins TRBV7-2 and TRBJ1-2, with a possible D match to TRBD1 (6 bases). Deletions cut 3 bases from V and 0 bases from J, with 11 bases between. The CDR3 sequence is 15 residues long. The germline V gene has CDR1 SGHTA and CDR2 FQGNSA. The CDR3 region has the DNA TGTGCCAGCAGCTTCCAGGGGACGGCTAACTATGGCTACACCTTC. Protein sequence: CASSFQGTANYGYTF.